The 29 T cell receptor beta chains below were found in one sample sequenced in a study of T cell repertoires in cytomegalovirus infection. From the reads, TCRdb called clonotypes with MiXCR, one entry per CDR3 protein. The sample shows some 300,000 distinct CDR3 sequences, roughly 15% of them seen only once. The sequencing input was PBMCs. These receptors were collected from a human donor in good health (CMV status not recorded). Some clones in this sample may be carry-over from other donors' samples.

This chain links TRBV6-5 with TRBJ2-5; TRBD2 matches 8 bases. The V gene end was trimmed by 6 bases and the J gene end by 1 base; junction bases not matched to a gene: 13. The CDR3 contains 17 residues. The germline V gene encodes CDR1 MNHEY and CDR2 SVGAGI. The chain's CDR3 is CASSKDLAGLLQETQYF. CDR3 in DNA: TGTGCCAGCAGCAAAGATCTAGCGGGCCTGCTCCAAGAGACCCAGTACTTC.

This clonotype was seen a handful of times. J is TRBJ1-2 and V is TRBV29-1; possible D gene TRBD1, 6 bases. The CDR3 has 13 amino acids. Trimming removed 6 bases from V and 4 bases from J, with 15 bases in between. Germline V gives CDR1 SQVTM, CDR2 ANQGSEA. CDR3 sequence (DNA): TGCAGCGTCCTGCAGGGGAACCTCTATGGCTACACCTTC. This sequence encodes CSVLQGNLYGYTF.

CDR3 nucleotides: TGCAGCGTTGATGGTGGCCTAGGTGGCTACACCTTC. Translated: CSVDGGLGGYTF. The chain carries TRBV29-1 and TRBJ1-2; D is unresolved. Trimming removed 3 bases from V and 7 bases from J, with 12 bases in between. From germline, CDR1 is SQVTM and CDR2 ANQGSEA. The CDR3 is made up of 12 amino acids.

This clonotype occurred a few times. V and J are TRBV6-2 or TRBV6-3 and TRBJ1-5; D might be TRBD1 (6 bases). Germline V lookup: CDR1 MNHEY, CDR2 SVGEGT. The V gene lost 5 bases and the J gene lost 3 bases, with 17 bases spanning the gap. The CDR3 covers 16 residues. The CDR3 loop reads CASSQEQGFNNQPQHF. CDR3 sequence (DNA): TGTGCCAGCAGTCAAGAACAGGGTTTTAACAATCAGCCCCAGCATTTT.

This chain joins TRBV2 and TRBJ2-3; a weak D match, TRBD2 (5 bases). There are 14 residues in the CDR3. Germline loops: CDR1 SNHLY, CDR2 FYNNEI. Trimming shortened V by 6 bases and J by 5 bases, and 15 bases separated the two germline ends. The CDR3 region has the DNA TGTGCCAGCAGAGCCCGGGCGGGCGGAGATACGCAGTATTTT. Its protein is CASRARAGGDTQYF.

This clonotype was counted ten times or more. The chain uses TRBV19 and TRBJ1-4; 9 bases are a match to TRBD1. The CDR3 has 16 amino acids. The J segment lost 1 base and the V segment lost 6 bases, leaving 6 bases of the junction unmatched. The germline V gene has CDR1 LNHDA and CDR2 SQIVND (reference sequence). The chain's CDR3 is CASRPGQGRTNEKLFF. The CDR3 DNA follows: TGTGCCAGTAGACCGGGACAGGGTCGAACTAATGAAAAACTGTTTTTT.

The chain has TRBV14 and TRBJ1-2; D uncertain. The CDR3 loop spans 15 amino acids. Trimming cost V 0 bases and J 4 bases, with 12 bases left between them. The germline gives CDR1 SGHDN, CDR2 FVKESK. The DNA of the CDR3 is TGTGCCAGCAGCCAAGAGTCGGGTAGACTCTATGGCTACACCTTC. It translates to CASSQESGRLYGYTF. Based on the CDR3 plus reference TRBV14 and TRBJ1-2, the full variable domain is EAGVTQFPSHSVIEKGQTVTLRCDPISGHDNLYWYRRVMGKEIKFLLHFVKESKQDESGMPNNRFLAERTGGTYSTLKVQPAELEDSGVYFCASSQESGRLYGYTFGSGTRLTVV.

The table lists this clonotype with a few counts. This chain's CDR3 is CAISPGVTEAFF. DNA of the CDR3: TGTGCCATCAGTCCCGGGGTCACTGAAGCTTTCTTT. The rearrangement uses TRBV10-3 and TRBJ1-1; D gene uncertain. V was trimmed by 5 bases and J by 4 bases, leaving 8 bases between them. This CDR3 comprises 12 residues. Germline CDR1 ENHRY, CDR2 SYGVKD.

The rearrangement joins TRBV7-9 to TRBJ2-3, with D perhaps being TRBD1 or TRBD2 (6 bases each). This CDR3 has 19 amino acids. V dropped 5 bases and J dropped 1 base, with 25 bases sitting between them. Germline-derived CDR1 and CDR2 are SEHNR and FQNEAQ (reference sequence). CDR3 nucleotide sequence: TGTGCCAGCAGCGGCGCTCCGAGGGACCCGAGGGGGGGCACAGATACGCAGTATTTT. Its translation: CASSGAPRDPRGGTDTQYF.

This clonotype was seen at least ten times. The chain recombines TRBV6-2 or TRBV6-3 with TRBJ2-1; D is unresolved. The CDR3 runs 14 residues. V shed 6 bases and J shed 3 bases, with 12 bases lying between them. Germline V gene lookup returns CDR1 MNHEY and CDR2 SVGEGT. The CDR3 nucleotides are TGTGCCAGCAGCCTCTTTACAGACTACAATGAGCAGTTCTTC. It yields the protein CASSLFTDYNEQFF.

This clonotype was seen a handful of times. This sequence joins TRBV5-1 and TRBJ2-1; 7 bases agree with TRBD2. J was trimmed by 7 bases and V by 7 bases; bases with no gene match: 8. This CDR3 contains 13 residues. Germline V CDR1 and CDR2: SGHRS, YFSETQ. The CDR3 protein is CASLGGSGNEQFF. CDR3 sequence (DNA): TGCGCCAGCCTGGGAGGGTCGGGGAATGAGCAGTTCTTC. Combining the CDR3 with reference TRBV5-1 and TRBJ2-1 gives the whole variable domain KAGVTQTPRYLIKTRGQQVTLSCSPISGHRSVSWYQQTPGQGLQFLFEYFSETQRNKGNFPGRFSGRQFSNSRSEMNVSTLELGDSALYLCASLGGSGNEQFFGPGTRLTVL.

At least ten counts were recorded for this clonotype. This sequence joins TRBV7-8 and TRBJ2-7; 11 bases are shared with TRBD2. Germline CDR1 SGHVS, CDR2 FQNEAQ. Trimming took 5 bases from V and 5 from J; bases not matched to a gene: 11. The CDR3 is 16 amino acids. This chain's CDR3 is CASSVLAGGTGNEQYF. CDR3 nucleotide sequence: TGTGCCAGCAGCGTTCTAGCGGGAGGTACGGGCAACGAGCAGTACTTC.

This clonotype was found many times. This chain uses TRBV6-2 or TRBV6-3 with TRBJ2-3, with D unclear. CDR1 and CDR2 from the germline V gene are MNHEY and SVGEGT. CDR3 length equals 12 residues. Trimming removed 2 bases from V and 6 bases from J, with 6 bases in between. CDR3 nucleotide sequence: TGTGCCAGCAGTTACGTGGGGGATACGCAGTATTTT. This gives the protein CASSYVGDTQYF.

This clonotype was counted ten times or more. V usage is TRBV7-2 and J usage is TRBJ2-1, with 10 positions matching TRBD2. This CDR3 comprises 15 residues. With V trimmed by 7 bases and J by 6 bases, 9 bases remained unmatched. Germline assignment: CDR1 SGHTA and CDR2 FQGNSA. This chain's CDR3 is CASTMRAGGINEQFF. In DNA form, the CDR3 reads TGTGCCAGCACCATGAGAGCGGGGGGGATCAATGAGCAGTTCTTC.

Only a few counts were recorded for this clonotype. The genes are TRBV20-1 and TRBJ2-7; D is unclear. Germline-derived CDR1 and CDR2 are DFQATT and SNEGSKA (reference sequence). V lost 1 base and J lost 3, with 7 bases in between. This CDR3 spans 12 amino acids. Here the CDR3 DNA reads TGCAGTGCTAGAGGTCGACTCTACGAGCAGTACTTC. This sequence encodes CSARGRLYEQYF.

This rearrangement joins TRBV7-2 to TRBJ2-7; tentative D call: TRBD1 (6 bases). Trimming left V 5 bases short and J 4 bases short, with 9 bases between. Germline CDR1 reads SGHTA; CDR2 reads FQGNSA. The CDR3 sequence is 12 residues long. This chain's CDR3 is CASSEGGYEQYF. The CDR3 DNA sequence: TGTGCCAGCAGCGAAGGGGGTTACGAGCAGTACTTC.

Details on this clonotype: One end of the junction is discordant with germline, which a read error may explain. The rearrangement joins TRBV29-1 to TRBJ1-5; D gene uncertain. This CDR3 has 13 residues. Germline V gives CDR1 SQVTM, CDR2 ANQGSEA. The CDR3 reads CSATMGSDQPQHF. The CDR3 DNA sequence: TGCAGCGCCACAATGGGTAGCGATCAGCCCCAGCATTTT.

The chain is built from TRBV4-1 and TRBJ2-2, with unresolved D. This CDR3 comprises 15 residues. Germline CDR1 is MGHRA and CDR2 is YSYEKL. Trimming cost V 4 bases and J 2 bases, with 11 bases left between them. The CDR3 DNA sequence: TGCGCCAGCAGCCTCCCGTCAGACAACACCGGGGAGCTGTTTTTT. It yields the protein CASSLPSDNTGELFF.

This clonotype was counted once. The CDR3 nucleotides are TGTGCCAGCAGAGGGGGGGCAGGGAATGAGCAGTTCTTC. This gives the protein CASRGGAGNEQFF. J is TRBJ2-1 and V is TRBV6-5, with D tentatively TRBD2 (7 bases). With 6 bases removed from V and 7 bases from J, the gap between germline ends came to 13 bases. Germline V gene sequence: CDR1 MNHEY, CDR2 SVGAGI. The CDR3 covers 13 residues.

J is TRBJ2-7 and V is TRBV11-2, with 7 bases aligning to TRBD2. CDR3 size: 15 residues. V trimming: 3 bases; J trimming: 2 bases; junction bases outside the gene matches: 7. Germline lookup yields CDR1 SGHAT and CDR2 FQNNGV. DNA of the CDR3: TGTGCCAGCAGCTTGGGCGGGAGCGGCCCCTACGAGCAGTACTTC. Residues: CASSLGGSGPYEQYF.

This clonotype has a handful of counts. The chain combines TRBV28 with TRBJ2-2, with D unclear. V lost 7 bases and J lost 1, with 10 bases in between. This CDR3 contains 14 residues. Germline CDR1 is MDHEN and CDR2 is SYDVKM. CDR3 DNA: TGTGCCAGCATCATGACTGGGAACACCGGGGAGCTGTTTTTT. Encoded protein: CASIMTGNTGELFF.

J is TRBJ2-1 and V is TRBV11-3; D ambiguous. In germline, CDR1 is SGHNT, CDR2 YENEEA. CDR3 length equals 13 residues. V dropped 5 bases and J dropped 14 bases, with 19 bases sitting between them. The CDR3 DNA reads TGTGCCAGCAGCCTATTACCCGGGTCGCAGGAGTTCTTC. Translation: CASSLLPGSQEFF.

This clonotype showed up just a few times. The chain recombines TRBV29-1 with TRBJ2-3; TRBD2 aligns across 7 bases. The germline V gene has CDR1 SQVTM and CDR2 ANQGSEA. The trim removed 6 bases at V and 6 bases at J, leaving 6 bases unmatched. CDR3 length: 12 amino acids. CDR3 sequence reads: CSVGTLADTQYF. As DNA, the CDR3 is TGCAGCGTCGGCACACTAGCGGATACGCAGTATTTT.

This clonotype was counted only a few times. The CDR3 loop is CASSLRGPGANVLTF. The CDR3 nucleotides read TGCGCCAGCAGCCTCAGGGGGCCTGGGGCCAACGTCCTGACTTTC. This chain joins TRBV4-3 and TRBJ2-6, with 8 bases matching TRBD1. CDR1 LGHNA and CDR2 YSLEER come from the germline V gene. Trimming at V came to 4 bases and at J to 2 bases, leaving 1 base not matched to a gene. This CDR3 is 15 amino acids long.

The rearrangement uses TRBV7-3 and TRBJ2-3, with D possibly being TRBD1 or TRBD2 (6 bases each). CDR3 length equals 16 residues. The germline V gene encodes CDR1 SGHTA and CDR2 FQGTGA. The germline V and J ends were trimmed by 5 bases and 0 bases, with 15 bases remaining between them. The CDR3 reads CASSGTGGQSTDTQYF. The CDR3 DNA reads as TGTGCCAGCAGCGGCACCGGGGGACAAAGCACAGATACGCAGTATTTT.

The rearrangement uses TRBV6-4 and TRBJ2-1; the D gene is possibly TRBD2 (6 bases). The CDR3 loop spans 16 amino acids. V was cut by 6 bases and J by 10 bases, with 25 bases left in between. The V gene's germline CDR1 is MRHNA and CDR2 SNTAGT. This CDR3 reads CASSEGWDSKSGEQFF. DNA for the CDR3: TGTGCCAGCAGCGAGGGGTGGGACTCCAAAAGTGGGGAGCAGTTCTTC.

The chain recombines TRBV2 with TRBJ1-1; TRBD1 aligns across 10 bases. CDR1 is SNHLY and CDR2 is FYNNEI in the germline V gene. J gave up 1 base and V 4 bases, and 3 bases lay outside the gene matches. The CDR3 covers 15 residues. The CDR3 DNA is TGTGCCAGCAGTGTCGGGGACAGGGGGAACACTGAAGCTTTCTTT. Translated: CASSVGDRGNTEAFF. The variable domain in full, with the rest retrieved from reference TRBV2 and TRBJ1-1, is EPEVTQTPSHQVTQMGQEVILRCVPISNHLYFYWYRQILGQKVEFLVSFYNNEISEKSEIFDDQFSVERPDGSNFTLKIRSTKLEDSAMYFCASSVGDRGNTEAFFGQGTRLTVV.

V usage is TRBV18 and J usage is TRBJ2-5; D is ambiguous. From germline, CDR1 is KGHSH and CDR2 LQKENI. CDR3 length: 13 amino acids. With 6 bases removed from V and 0 bases from J, the gap between germline ends came to 8 bases. CDR3 nucleotide sequence: TGTGCCAGCTCCCGCGCTAACCAAGAGACCCAGTACTTC. This codes for CASSRANQETQYF.

This clonotype was seen many times. The rearrangement uses TRBV7-8 and TRBJ1-1; D uncertain. Germline CDR1 and CDR2: SGHVS and FQNEAQ. CDR3 length: 13 amino acids. The V gene lost 4 bases and the J gene lost 0 bases, with 6 bases spanning the gap. CDR3 sequence: CASSSIMNTEAFF. Written as DNA, the CDR3 is TGTGCCAGCAGCTCGATCATGAACACTGAAGCTTTCTTT. Full variable domain (rest looked up from reference TRBV7-8 and TRBJ1-1): GAGVSQSPRYKVAKRGQDVALRCDPISGHVSLFWYQQALGQGPEFLTYFQNEAQLDKSGLPSDRFFAERPEGSVSTLKIQRTQQEDSAVYLCASSSIMNTEAFFGQGTRLTVV.